This T cell receptor beta chain was documented in a study of graft-versus-host responses after intestinal transplantation. Looking at the study overall: Tacrolimus and steroids were given for about 3 years to all recipients after anti-thymocyte globulin induction.

About this clone itself: The antigen is undetermined.

Repertoires were generated with immunoSEQ multiplex PCR, while TCRdb's copy carries only in-frame clones and drops some. The sample consists of some 110,000 clones, roughly 93% of them appearing once. Overall study results and limits: Ileal or blood samples showed some GvH clones first, and such clones were also found in recipient marrow.

After removal of 5 bases from V and 3 bases from J, the junction contained 11 bases not matched to a gene. The CDR3 totals 16 residues. CDR1 and CDR2 (germline): MNHEY, SMNVEV (reference sequence). This TCR came from a human donor who was the organ donor for an intestinal transplant. The J gene is TRBJ2-3, the V gene TRBV27; 7 bases line up with TRBD1. The sequenced sample was unstimulated CD8+ T cells sorted from spleen or lymph node cells, obtained before transplant. CDR3 coding DNA: TGTGCCAGCAGTCTCCGAGACAGGGTTGTAACAGATACGCAGTATTTT. Amino acid sequence: CASSLRDRVVTDTQYF.